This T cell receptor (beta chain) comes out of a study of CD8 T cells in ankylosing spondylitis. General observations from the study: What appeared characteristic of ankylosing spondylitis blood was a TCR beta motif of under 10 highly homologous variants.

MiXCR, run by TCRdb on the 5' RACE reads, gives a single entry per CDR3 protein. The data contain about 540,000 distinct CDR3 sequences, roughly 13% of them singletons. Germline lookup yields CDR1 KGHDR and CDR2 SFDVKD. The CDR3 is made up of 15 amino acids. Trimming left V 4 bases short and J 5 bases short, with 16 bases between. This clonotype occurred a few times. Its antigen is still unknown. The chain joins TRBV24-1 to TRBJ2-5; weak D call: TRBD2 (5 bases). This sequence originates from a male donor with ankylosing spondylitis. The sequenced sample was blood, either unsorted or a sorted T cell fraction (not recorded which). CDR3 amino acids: CATSDSGNDGETQYF. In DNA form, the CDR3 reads TGTGCCACCAGTGACAGCGGAAATGATGGGGAGACCCAGTACTTC.